One sample yielded the 28 T cell receptor beta chains listed below, sequenced in a study of T cell clonality in common variable immunodeficiency. General study points: Common variable immunodeficiency TCR beta sequences reportedly had fewer deletions and N-nucleotide insertions.

No cognate antigen is known for these TCRs. The repertoire was sequenced with immunoSEQ multiplex PCR; TCRdb's copy has only in-frame clones and lacks some. Listed for the sample are 11,000 to 15,000 clones, none seen a single time. The sample was peripheral blood mononuclear cells. The receptors stem from a human donor with common variable immunodeficiency.

This clone was observed at least ten times. With the read ending 3 residues before the CDR3 end, the germline J gene is used to fill in that end. V usage is TRBV7-3 and J usage is TRBJ2-2, with D maybe TRBD1 (6 bases). The CDR3 runs 16 residues. V dropped 3 bases and J dropped 5 bases, with 16 bases sitting between them. CDR1 is SGHTA and CDR2 is FQGTGA in the germline V gene. Partial CDR3 DNA: TGTGCCAGCAGCTTTTCCTCGCCAGGGGCTACCGGGGAG. Its protein product is CASSFSSPGATGE. The CDR3, in full, reads CASSFSSPGATGELFF.

In its sample, this clone was seen a few times. Read sequence stops 3 residues before the CDR3 end, and the germline J gene provides the missing end. This chain links TRBV18 with TRBJ1-2; D gene ambiguous. Germline-derived CDR1 and CDR2 are KGHSH and LQKENI. The CDR3 covers 16 residues. CDR3 amino acids: CASSPSPTSPVGGYTF. Partial CDR3 DNA: TGTGCCAGCTCACCATCCCCCACCTCTCCCGTGGGCGGC.

Concerning this clone itself: The sequenced fragment ends 3 residues before the CDR3 boundary, so the rest is inferred from the germline J gene. The chain uses TRBV18 and TRBJ2-7, with D perhaps matching TRBD2 (5 bases). The germline CDR1 and CDR2 sequences are KGHSH and LQKENI. This CDR3 spans 15 amino acids. With 5 bases removed from V and 6 bases from J, the gap between germline ends came to 20 bases. The DNA read from the CDR3 is TGTGCCAGCTCATCACAGACTACCACGCCTGGCGAG. Its translation is CASSSQTTTPGE. The whole CDR3 region reads CASSSQTTTPGEQYF.

As to this clone: The read ends 3 residues shy of where the CDR3 ends; the end is completed using the germline J gene. V is TRBV7-3 and J is TRBJ2-3, with D perhaps matching TRBD2 (5 bases). Trimming stripped 4 bases from V and 6 bases from J, with 20 bases between. The CDR3 loop spans 16 amino acids. The germline V gene has CDR1 SGHTA and CDR2 FQGTGA. This chain's CDR3 is CASSSPGSAEGDTQYF. The covered CDR3 bases are TGTGCCAGCAGCTCTCCGGGGTCCGCGGAAGGGGATACG.

This clone was observed a few times. The read terminates 3 residues before the CDR3 end, so the remaining end is supplied by the germline J gene. This chain links TRBV5-6 with TRBJ2-1; D is perhaps TRBD2 (6 bases). Germline CDR1 is SGHDT and CDR2 is YYEEEE. CDR3 length: 14 amino acids. The germline V and J ends were trimmed by 7 bases and 2 bases, with 13 bases remaining between them. The CDR3 loop is CASYPGTAYNEQFF. CDR3 bases read: TGTGCCAGCTACCCAGGGACTGCCTACAATGAG. Supplemented by reference TRBV5-6 and TRBJ2-1, the full variable domain reads DAGVTQSPTHLIKTRGQQVTLRCSPKSGHDTVSWYQQALGQGPQFIFQYYEEEERQRGNFPDRFSGHQFPNYSSELNVNALLLGDSALYLCASYPGTAYNEQFFGPGTRLTVL.

This CDR3 reads CASSDETGGDTGELFF. The CDR3 bases that were read are TGTGCCAGCAGCGATGAGACAGGGGGGGACACCGGGGAG. The gene calls are TRBV7-8 and TRBJ2-2, with 9 bases fitting TRBD1. The read terminates 3 residues ahead of where the CDR3 ends, so the germline J gene completes it. V shed 5 bases, J shed 3 bases, and the junction held 7 bases outside the gene matches. This CDR3 has 16 amino acids. Germline loops: CDR1 SGHVS, CDR2 FQNEAQ.

As for this clone: The CDR3 end falls 3 residues outside the read, so it is completed with the germline J gene. The chain employs TRBV6-2 or TRBV6-3 and TRBJ1-5, with D perhaps TRBD1 (5 bases). CDR3 size: 14 residues. Germline V lookup: CDR1 MNHEY, CDR2 SVGEGT. Trimming took 0 bases from V and 5 from J, leaving 8 bases between them. The CDR3 spells CASSYSPRDQPQHF. Partial CDR3 DNA: TGTGCCAGCAGTTACTCCCCCAGGGATCAGCCC.

On this clone itself: The missing CDR3 end, 3 residues past where the read stops, is filled in from the germline J gene. This chain uses TRBV18 with TRBJ2-1; a weak D match, TRBD1 (5 bases). Germline values: CDR1 KGHSH, CDR2 LQKENI. The CDR3 has 14 amino acids. The V gene lost 8 bases and the J gene lost 0 bases, with 11 bases spanning the gap. CDR3 in amino acids: CASKQDSSYNEQFF. The sequenced CDR3 bases are TGTGCCAGCAAACAGGATAGCTCCTACAATGAG.

Note on this clone: The DNA ends 3 residues before the CDR3 does, and the rest of the CDR3 is filled in from the germline J gene. This chain connects TRBV18 to TRBJ2-2; D gene ambiguous. The ends were cut back, 3 bases at V and 6 bases at J, with 8 bases in the middle. The CDR3 is 13 residues long. Per the germline V gene, CDR1 is KGHSH and CDR2 is LQKENI. Partial CDR3 DNA: TGTGCCAGCTCACCGGGCTTGTCCGGGGAG. This codes for CASSPGLSGE. The full CDR3 protein is CASSPGLSGELFF. The complete variable domain, with remaining parts taken from reference TRBV18 and TRBJ2-2, reads NAGVMQNPRHLVRRRGQEARLRCSPMKGHSHVYWYRQLPEEGLKFMVYLQKENIIDESGMPKERFSAEFPKEGPSILRIQQVVRGDSAAYFCASSPGLSGELFFGEGSRLTVL.

This clone was detected a few times. The read halts 3 residues ahead of the CDR3 end, with the missing end drawn from the germline J gene. The genes are TRBV6-2 or TRBV6-3 and TRBJ2-7, with 9 bases fitting TRBD2. This CDR3 is 15 amino acids long. V shed 6 bases, J shed 3 bases, and the junction held 9 bases outside the gene matches. Germline values: CDR1 MNHEY, CDR2 SVGEGT. Partial CDR3 DNA: TGTGCCAGCAGGACTGCGGGAGGGGGCAACTACGAG. Protein product: CASRTAGGGNYE. The full CDR3 is CASRTAGGGNYEQYF.

This clone was counted ten times or more. The read finishes 3 residues shy of the CDR3 end, and the germline J gene is used to complete it. The chain links TRBV2 to TRBJ1-3, with D hard to call. From germline, CDR1 is SNHLY and CDR2 FYNNEI. The CDR3 has 12 residues. Deletions cut 6 bases from V and 8 bases from J, with 11 bases between. Incomplete CDR3 DNA: TGTGCCAGCAGCCCAGCCCGGGACACC. Its translation is CASSPARDT. The entire CDR3 is CASSPARDTIYF.

This clone was recorded a few times. CDR3 protein: CASSNRDSTYEQYF. CDR3 bases read: TGTGCCAGCAGCAACCGGGACAGTACCTACGAG. The chain joins TRBV7-9 to TRBJ2-7, with TRBD1 matching 7 bases. The read stops 3 residues short of the end of the CDR3; the missing end is completed from the germline J gene. The germline V gene encodes CDR1 SEHNR and CDR2 FQNEAQ (reference sequence). The CDR3 loop spans 14 amino acids. V lost 5 bases and J lost 2; bases outside the gene matches: 6.

This clone has more than one count but fewer than ten. CDR3: CASSTWGGSYNEQFF. Partial CDR3 DNA: TGTGCCAGTAGTACCTGGGGGGGGAGCTACAATGAG. The V gene is TRBV19, the J gene TRBJ2-1; 7 nucleotides line up with TRBD2. Sequencing ends 3 residues short of the CDR3 end; the germline J gene provides the rest. The length of the CDR3 is 15 residues. Trimming at V came to 4 bases and at J to 3 bases, leaving 6 bases not matched to a gene. The germline V gene encodes CDR1 LNHDA and CDR2 SQIVND (reference sequence).

This clone was counted between two and nine times. The read terminates 3 residues before the CDR3 end, so the remaining end is supplied by the germline J gene. The genes are TRBV7-3 and TRBJ2-3; possible D gene TRBD2, 6 bases. This CDR3 region has 16 residues. The ends were cut back, 5 bases at V and 0 bases at J, with 15 bases in the middle. The germline CDR1 and CDR2 sequences are SGHTA and FQGTGA. This CDR3 is CASSAEPGLSTDTQYF. The sequenced CDR3 bases are TGTGCCAGCAGCGCCGAACCGGGACTTAGCACAGATACG.

The covered CDR3 bases are TGTGCCAGCTCACCAAGGGTGGCTAGCGGGTCACTCGTCTACGAG. This sequence encodes CASSPRVASGSLVYE. The whole CDR3 region reads CASSPRVASGSLVYEQYF. The chain uses TRBV18 and TRBJ2-7; TRBD2 matches at 8 bases. Read data end 3 residues before the CDR3 end; the end is taken from the germline J gene. Germline V gene data show CDR1 as KGHSH and CDR2 as LQKENI. With 2 bases clipped from V and 3 bases from J, the junction kept 15 bases outside the gene matches. This CDR3 contains 18 residues. Complete variable domain (other parts from reference TRBV18 and TRBJ2-7): NAGVMQNPRHLVRRRGQEARLRCSPMKGHSHVYWYRQLPEEGLKFMVYLQKENIIDESGMPKERFSAEFPKEGPSILRIQQVVRGDSAAYFCASSPRVASGSLVYEQYFGPGTRLTVT.

This clone is judged medium-sized. The read terminates 3 residues ahead of where the CDR3 ends, so the germline J gene completes it. This sequence joins TRBV7-2 and TRBJ2-3; D is undetermined. Germline V gene lookup returns CDR1 SGHTA and CDR2 FQGNSA. CDR3 size: 15 residues. V dropped 2 bases and J dropped 3 bases, with 12 bases sitting between them. The CDR3 DNA, read in part, is TGTGCCAGCAGCTTATCTTCTGTCGGGACAGATACG. The encoded protein is CASSLSSVGTDT. The whole CDR3 reads CASSLSSVGTDTQYF.

By its share, this clone is medium-sized (0.01 to 0.1%). CDR3 residues: CASTIEGSFQETQYF. The sequenced CDR3 bases are TGTGCCAGCACCATCGAAGGCTCTTTCCAAGAGACC. V is TRBV6-2 or TRBV6-3 and J is TRBJ2-5, with D unclear. The sequence runs out 3 residues before the end of the CDR3; the remainder is reconstructed from the germline J gene. V lost 7 bases and J 1 base, leaving 16 bases between the germline ends. Germline CDR1 and CDR2: MNHEY and SVGEGT. The length of the CDR3 is 15 residues.

A remark on this clone: The read terminates 3 residues before the CDR3 end, so the remaining end is supplied by the germline J gene. This sample includes further DNA sequences coding for the same CDR3. V usage is TRBV7-6 and J usage is TRBJ1-2, with 8 positions matching TRBD1. The junction had 11 bases not matched to a gene; V was cut back by 9 bases and J by 2 bases. The CDR3 loop spans 15 amino acids. Germline V gene data show CDR1 as SGHVS and CDR2 as FNYEAQ. CDR3 DNA, as far as it was read: TGTGCCAGTAGCGACCCTAGGACAGGGAACTATGGC. Translation: CASSDPRTGNYG. The whole CDR3 sequence is CASSDPRTGNYGYTF.

This clone was observed a handful of times. The read terminates 3 residues ahead of where the CDR3 ends, so the germline J gene completes it. The chain is built from TRBV19 and TRBJ2-3, with 8 bases matching TRBD2. Germline loops: CDR1 LNHDA, CDR2 SQIVND (reference sequence). The CDR3 is 16 amino acids. After removal of 4 bases from V and 0 bases from J, the junction contained 6 bases not matched to a gene. This chain's CDR3 is CASSRGAGGSTDTQYF. The CDR3 DNA, read in part, is TGTGCCAGTAGTAGGGGGGCGGGGGGTAGCACAGATACG.

This clone was recorded a few times. The read terminates 3 residues before the CDR3 end, so the remaining end is supplied by the germline J gene. The V call is TRBV6-2 or TRBV6-3, the J call TRBJ2-7; 7 nucleotides agree with TRBD2. With 7 bases clipped from V and 3 bases from J, the junction kept 12 bases outside the gene matches. Germline CDR1 reads MNHEY; CDR2 reads SVGEGT. The CDR3 is 15 residues long. The CDR3 here is CASKYRDYQIYEQYF. The DNA read from the CDR3 is TGTGCCAGCAAATATCGGGACTATCAAATCTACGAG.

There are many counts of this clone. The read ends 3 residues early relative to the CDR3; the germline J gene fills the gap. The rearrangement joins TRBV28 to TRBJ2-7; no firm D call. V gave up 6 bases and J gave up 0 bases, with 12 bases separating them. The CDR3 is made up of 14 amino acids. Germline lookup yields CDR1 MDHEN and CDR2 SYDVKM. CDR3 DNA (partial): TGTGCCAGCAGAAGACACTGGCGCTCCTACGAG. It is translated as CASRRHWRSYE. Given in full, the CDR3 is CASRRHWRSYEQYF. Looking up the rest from reference TRBV28 and TRBJ2-7 gives the full variable domain: DVKVTQSSRYLVKRTGEKVFLECVQDMDHENMFWYRQDPGLGLRLIYFSYDVKMKEKGDIPEGYSVSREKKERFSLILESASTNQTSMYLCASRRHWRSYEQYFGPGTRLTVT.

This clone was detected only a few times. Read sequence stops 3 residues before the CDR3 end, and the germline J gene provides the missing end. J is TRBJ1-1 and V is TRBV19; TRBD1 matches at 10 bases. The CDR3 runs to 16 residues. Germline assignment: CDR1 LNHDA and CDR2 SQIVND (reference sequence). V shed 5 bases, J shed 5 bases, and the junction held 11 bases outside the gene matches. CDR3 DNA (partial): TGTGCCAGTAGTGTGGGAGACAGGGGGCGCTTAACTGAA. Amino acids: CASSVGDRGRLTE. The complete CDR3 sequence is CASSVGDRGRLTEAFF.

This clone was observed a handful of times. The read finishes 3 residues shy of the CDR3 end, and the germline J gene is used to complete it. V is TRBV20-1 and J is TRBJ1-3, with 8 bases fitting TRBD1. The germline V gene encodes CDR1 DFQATT and CDR2 SNEGSKA (reference sequence). V shed 4 bases, J shed 4 bases, and the junction held 6 bases outside the gene matches. CDR3 length: 14 amino acids. CDR3 loop: CSAKQGEKGNTIYF. The part of the CDR3 DNA that was read is TGCAGTGCTAAACAGGGGGAAAAAGGAAACACC.

This clone was seen a few times. The CDR3 end is not reached by the read, which stops 3 residues before it; the germline J gene fills it in. The chain carries TRBV5-1 and TRBJ2-6; possible D gene TRBD2, 6 bases. Trimming left V 7 bases short and J 2 bases short, with 13 bases between. The germline gives CDR1 SGHRS, CDR2 YFSETQ. The CDR3 has 15 residues. The CDR3 reads CASVQGGAGANVLTF. Partial CDR3 DNA: TGCGCCAGCGTGCAGGGAGGCGCTGGGGCCAACGTC.

Concerning this clone itself: The read halts 3 residues ahead of the CDR3 end, with the missing end drawn from the germline J gene. This sequence joins TRBV7-2 and TRBJ2-5, with D unclear. V lost 4 bases to trimming and J lost 1 base, with 7 bases between them. The CDR3 contains 13 residues. CDR1 SGHTA and CDR2 FQGNSA come from the germline V gene. Partial CDR3 DNA: TGTGCCAGCAGCTCGGCTAGCCAAGAGACC. Translating it yields CASSSASQET. The CDR3 in its entirety is CASSSASQETQYF.

To note about this clone: The CDR3 end lies 3 residues beyond the end of the read and is filled in from the germline J gene. The J gene is TRBJ2-3, the V gene TRBV7-9; D is undetermined. CDR1 and CDR2 (germline): SEHNR, FQNEAQ (reference sequence). This CDR3 comprises 13 residues. Trimming took 0 bases from V and 4 from J, leaving 5 bases between them. The CDR3 loop is CASSLAEADTQYF. The CDR3 bases that were read are TGTGCCAGCAGCTTAGCAGAGGCAGATACG.

This clone was found a few times. The sequenced fragment ends 3 residues before the CDR3 boundary, so the rest is inferred from the germline J gene. The chain employs TRBV7-2 and TRBJ2-7, with TRBD1 identical over 8 bases. Germline CDR1 reads SGHTA; CDR2 reads FQGNSA. V gave up 6 bases and J gave up 5 bases; unmatched junction bases: 6. This CDR3 spans 13 amino acids. CDR3 DNA (partial): TGTGCCAGCAGACCCAGACAGGGGAACGAG. It is translated as CASRPRQGNE. The full CDR3 reads CASRPRQGNEQYF.

This clone came up a few times. The read ends 3 residues shy of where the CDR3 ends; the end is completed using the germline J gene. The rearrangement joins TRBV19 to TRBJ1-6, with 8 bases matching TRBD1. V shed 7 bases and J 3 bases; nucleotides not matched to a gene: 8. This CDR3 comprises 16 residues. The germline V gene has CDR1 LNHDA and CDR2 SQIVND (reference sequence). The covered CDR3 bases are TGTGCCAGTACCGAGCGGACAGGGATCTATAATTCACCC. This gives the protein CASTERTGIYNSP. The whole CDR3 sequence reads CASTERTGIYNSPLHF. The variable domain in full, with the rest retrieved from reference TRBV19 and TRBJ1-6, is DGGITQSPKYLFRKEGQNVTLSCEQNLNHDAMYWYRQDPGQGLRLIYYSQIVNDFQKGDIAEGYSVSREKKESFPLTVTSAQKNPTAFYLCASTERTGIYNSPLHFGNGTRLTVT.